Reported below is one TCR beta chain. Relative to the germline gene, one junction end is altered; a read error may explain this. The source of the sample is a study of T-cell reconstitution after alpha-beta-depleted transplantation in children. Germline V gene lookup returns CDR1 SSHAT and CDR2 FNYEAQ (reference sequence). The CDR3 spans 16 residues. TCRbeta library preparation incorporated unique molecular identifiers. In TCRdb, the PCR reads were re-called with MiXCR into one record per CDR3 protein. This sample carries around 500,000 distinct CDR3 sequences, roughly an eighth of them seen once, and the ten largest clones take 4.5% to 6%.

The source material was PBMCs from the stem cell graft donor, sampled from the stem cell graft. The TCR comes from a human donor who donated a stem cell graft to a child with combined immunodeficiency. The rearrangement uses TRBV7-7 and TRBJ2-3; perhaps TRBD1 as D (5 bases). The CDR3, as DNA: TGTGCTAGCAGCTTAGGACATGTGCGAGGCACAGATACGCAGTATTTT. Translated, it gives CASSLGHVRGTDTQYF.